These 7 T cell receptor beta chains came from one sample sequenced in a study of high-grade serous ovarian cancer treatment subgroups. Tumor samples were taken before definitive surgery or chemotherapy. The table came from immunoSEQ multiplex PCR; TCRdb's copy has only in-frame clones and leaves some out. The profile shows 1,500 to 2,000 clones, 65% to 70% of them singletons. The sample consisted of tumor tissue. These TCRs come from a human donor with high-grade serous ovarian cancer.

Only one count was recorded for this clone. This chain links TRBV5-1 with TRBJ1-1; 8 bases are a match to TRBD1. Unmatched junction bases numbered 5, after V lost 0 bases and J lost 7 bases. The CDR3 loop spans 14 amino acids. CDR1 SGHRS and CDR2 YFSETQ come from the germline V gene. The chain's CDR3 is CASSLGTGYGEAFF. The CDR3 nucleotides are TGCGCCAGCAGCTTGGGGACAGGGTATGGTGAAGCTTTCTTT. Together with reference TRBV5-1 and TRBJ1-1, the CDR3 gives the full variable domain: KAGVTQTPRYLIKTRGQQVTLSCSPISGHRSVSWYQQTPGQGLQFLFEYFSETQRNKGNFPGRFSGRQFSNSRSEMNVSTLELGDSALYLCASSLGTGYGEAFFGQGTRLTVV.

V is TRBV9 and J is TRBJ2-5; TRBD1 agrees at 10 bases. V trimming: 4 bases; J trimming: 6 bases; junction bases outside the gene matches: 15. Germline V gives CDR1 SGDLS, CDR2 YYNGEE. CDR3 size: 17 residues. This chain's CDR3 is CASSPRPGQGIVKTQYF. Written as DNA, the CDR3 is TGTGCCAGCAGCCCCAGACCGGGACAGGGGATTGTGAAGACCCAGTACTTC.

Here the CDR3 reads CASSGGQGRKYGYTF. CDR3 sequence (DNA): TGTGCCAGTAGTGGAGGACAGGGGAGAAAATATGGCTACACCTTC. V gene TRBV19 combines with J gene TRBJ1-2; TRBD1 agrees at 9 bases. V was pared by 5 bases and J by 5 bases, with 9 bases of the junction left unmatched. The germline gives CDR1 LNHDA, CDR2 SQIVND (reference sequence). The CDR3 has 15 amino acids.

The chain couples TRBV5-1 to TRBJ2-1; a weak D match, TRBD1 (6 bases). This CDR3 comprises 18 residues. The germline V gene encodes CDR1 SGHRS and CDR2 YFSETQ. Trimming stripped 4 bases from V and 1 base from J, with 21 bases between. The CDR3 DNA is TGCGCCAGCAGCATAGTTTATTCGGGACACCTTTCCTACAATGAGCAGTTCTTC. It encodes CASSIVYSGHLSYNEQFF.

The chain combines TRBV11-2 with TRBJ2-5; D could derive from TRBD1 or TRBD2 (6 bases each). The germline V gene encodes CDR1 SGHAT and CDR2 FQNNGV. Trimming removed 3 bases at V and 2 bases at J, with 19 bases between. This CDR3 has 17 residues. The CDR3 DNA is TGTGCCAGCAGCTTGGGGGCTGGCGGGACTCGACAAGAGACCCAGTACTTC. Encoded protein: CASSLGAGGTRQETQYF.

V usage is TRBV6-1 and J usage is TRBJ1-3, with 7 bases matching TRBD1. V trimming: 3 bases; J trimming: 4 bases; junction bases outside the gene matches: 3. Germline CDR1 reads MNHNS; CDR2 reads SASEGT. The CDR3 is 14 amino acids. The CDR3 here is CASSDPGQGNTIYF. DNA for the CDR3: TGTGCCAGCAGTGATCCGGGACAGGGAAACACCATATATTTT.

A word on this clone: The same CDR3 also results from other DNA sequences found in this sample. The J gene is TRBJ1-5, the V gene TRBV7-2; D remains ambiguous. V dropped 1 base and J dropped 0 bases, with 7 bases sitting between them. Germline V CDR1 and CDR2: SGHTA, FQGNSA. This CDR3 region has 15 residues. The CDR3 loop is CASSLVPNSNQPQHF. The CDR3 DNA sequence: TGTGCCAGCAGCTTAGTTCCGAATAGCAATCAGCCCCAGCATTTT. Looking up the rest from reference TRBV7-2 and TRBJ1-5 gives the full variable domain: GAGVSQSPSNKVTEKGKDVELRCDPISGHTALYWYRQSLGQGLEFLIYFQGNSAPDKSGLPSDRFSAERTGGSVSTLTIQRTQQEDSAVYLCASSLVPNSNQPQHFGDGTRLSIL.